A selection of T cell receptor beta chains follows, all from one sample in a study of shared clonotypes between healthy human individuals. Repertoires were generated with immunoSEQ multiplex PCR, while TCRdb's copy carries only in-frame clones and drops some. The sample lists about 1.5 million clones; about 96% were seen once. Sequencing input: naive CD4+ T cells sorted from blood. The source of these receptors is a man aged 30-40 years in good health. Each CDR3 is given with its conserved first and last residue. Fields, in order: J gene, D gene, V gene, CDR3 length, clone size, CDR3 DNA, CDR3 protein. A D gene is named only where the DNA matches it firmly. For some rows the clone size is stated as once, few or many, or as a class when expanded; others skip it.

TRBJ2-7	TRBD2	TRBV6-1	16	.	TGTGCCAGCAGTGAATTGGCTAGCGGGAGGTCCTACGAGCAGTACTTC	CASSELASGRSYEQYF
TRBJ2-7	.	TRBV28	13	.	TGTGCCAGTCTCCGACAGGAGCCCTACGAGCAGTACTTC	CASLRQEPYEQYF
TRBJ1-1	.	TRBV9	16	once	TGTGCCAGCAGCGTAGGCCTAATTGGGGGGAACACTGAAGCTTTCTTT	CASSVGLIGGNTEAFF
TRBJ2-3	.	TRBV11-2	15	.	TGTGCCAGCAGCTTAGATTTTATTAGCACAGATACGCAGTATTTT	CASSLDFISTDTQYF
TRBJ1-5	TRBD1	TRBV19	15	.	TGTGCCAGTAGTCGAGCCGACAGGGGCAATCAGCCCCAGCATTTT	CASSRADRGNQPQHF
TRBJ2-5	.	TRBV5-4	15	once	TGTGCCAGCAGCTTGGCCATAGGGGAGAAAGAGACCCAGTACTTC	CASSLAIGEKETQYF
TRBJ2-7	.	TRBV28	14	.	TGTGCCAGCAGTCATCCCGGACTACCATACGAGCAGTACTTC	CASSHPGLPYEQYF
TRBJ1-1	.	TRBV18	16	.	TGTACCAGCTCACCAATGTCGGACTTATCGAACACTGAAGCTTTCTTT	CTSSPMSDLSNTEAFF
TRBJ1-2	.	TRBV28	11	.	TGTGCCAGCAGTTTGGGGGGAGGCTACACCTTC	CASSLGGGYTF
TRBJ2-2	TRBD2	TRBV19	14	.	TGTGCCAGTAGTATGGCGGGAGGGCCTGGGGAGCTGTTTTTT	CASSMAGGPGELFF
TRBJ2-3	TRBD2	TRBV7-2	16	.	TGTGCCAGCAGCTTAGCAGGTAGCGGGAGTGCAGATACGCAGTATTTT	CASSLAGSGSADTQYF
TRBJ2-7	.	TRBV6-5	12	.	TGTGCCAGCAGTTATACAGGGATCGAGCAGTACTTC	CASSYTGIEQYF
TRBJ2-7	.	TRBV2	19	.	TGTGCCAGCAGTGTCAGCGAGACAGCCTTTCCAAGTTCAACCTACGAGCAGTACTTC	CASSVSETAFPSSTYEQYF
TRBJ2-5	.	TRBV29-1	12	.	TGCAGCGTCGGAACAGGAGGAAAGACCCAGTACTTC	CSVGTGGKTQYF
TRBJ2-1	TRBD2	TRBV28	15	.	TGTGCCAGCAGTTCGAGCGGGAGGGCCCGCAATGAGCAGTTCTTC	CASSSSGRARNEQFF
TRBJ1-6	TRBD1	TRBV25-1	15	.	TGTGCCAGCAGTGACTGGGACAGTTATAATTCACCCCTCCACTTT	CASSDWDSYNSPLHF
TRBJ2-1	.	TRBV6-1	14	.	TGTGCCAGCAGTGAAGCAGGGGCATACAATGAGCAGTTCTTC	CASSEAGAYNEQFF
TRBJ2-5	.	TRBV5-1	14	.	TGCGCCAGCAGCCAGCTAACATACCAAGAGACCCAGTACTTC	CASSQLTYQETQYF
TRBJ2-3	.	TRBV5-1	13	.	TGCGCCAGCAGCTTGAGTGGGACAGATACGCAGTATTTT	CASSLSGTDTQYF
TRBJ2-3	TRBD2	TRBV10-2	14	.	TGCGCCAGCAACGCGGGAGGGCCGGCAGATACGCAGTATTTT	CASNAGGPADTQYF
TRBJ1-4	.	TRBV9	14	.	TGTGCCAGCAGCGAGGGGGCAACTAATGAAAAACTGTTTTTT	CASSEGATNEKLFF
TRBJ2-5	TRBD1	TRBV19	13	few	TGTGCCAGTAGGAGGGGGCACGGGGAGACCCAGTACTTC	CASRRGHGETQYF
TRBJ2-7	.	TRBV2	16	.	TGTGCCAGCGCCCTCCAAAGAACAGGGAGTTTCCACGAGCAGTACTTC	CASALQRTGSFHEQYF
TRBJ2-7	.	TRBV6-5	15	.	TGTGCCAGCAGCCGGGACTCAGGGGAGACCTACGAGCAGTACTTC	CASSRDSGETYEQYF
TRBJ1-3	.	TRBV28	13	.	TGTGCCAGCAGTACCCGGTCTGGAAACACCATATATTTT	CASSTRSGNTIYF
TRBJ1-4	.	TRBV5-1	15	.	TGCGCCAGCAGCTTGGGAGGGGCGACTAATGAAAAACTGTTTTTT	CASSLGGATNEKLFF
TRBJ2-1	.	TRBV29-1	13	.	TGCAGCGTTGGTGGCGGGACCTTCAATGAGCAGTTCTTC	CSVGGGTFNEQFF
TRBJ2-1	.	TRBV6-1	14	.	TGTGCCAGCAGTGAGTGGGGACGGGGACGGGAGCAGTTCTTC	CASSEWGRGREQFF
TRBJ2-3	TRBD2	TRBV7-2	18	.	TGTGCCAGCAGCTTATACCCCCCCCGGGCGGGGGTGACAGATACGCAGTATTTT	CASSLYPPRAGVTDTQYF
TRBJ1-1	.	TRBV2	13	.	TGTGCCAGCAGTGAAGCCGGGTTGGCTGAAGCTTTCTTT	CASSEAGLAEAFF
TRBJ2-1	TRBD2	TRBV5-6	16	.	TGTGCCAGCAGCCTGGAGGGGACTAGAACCTACAATGAGCAGTTCTTC	CASSLEGTRTYNEQFF
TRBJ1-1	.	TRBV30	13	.	TGTGCCTGGACCGGACCGTCGGGGCCTGAAGCTTTCTTT	CAWTGPSGPEAFF
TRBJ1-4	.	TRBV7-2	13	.	TGTGCCAGCAGCCCCCCGGGCTCGGAAAAACTGTTTTTT	CASSPPGSEKLFF
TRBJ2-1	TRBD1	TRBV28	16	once	TGTGCCACCAGAGCGGGGACAGGGGAACGGCTCAATGAGCAGTTCTTC	CATRAGTGERLNEQFF
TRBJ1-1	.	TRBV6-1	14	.	TGTGCCAGCAGTGAAGCGGGGCAGGGGAGGGTTGCTTTCTTT	CASSEAGQGRVAFF
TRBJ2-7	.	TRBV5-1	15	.	TGCGCCAGCAGCTGGGACCCCTACGTGTTGTACGAGCAGTACTTC	CASSWDPYVLYEQYF
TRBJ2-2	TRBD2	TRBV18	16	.	TGTGCCAGCTCACCAAGGGGTAGCGGGAGCACCGGGGAGCTGTTTTTT	CASSPRGSGSTGELFF
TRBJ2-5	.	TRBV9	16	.	TGTGCCAGCAGCGCTGGCGGAAGCGCTTACCAAGAGACCCAGTACTTC	CASSAGGSAYQETQYF
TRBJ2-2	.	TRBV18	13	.	TGTGCCAGCTCACGAAAAGAGCTCGGGGAGCTGTTTTTT	CASSRKELGELFF